This TCR beta chain was identified in a study of vaccination and CD4 T cells after COVID-19. For the study at large: The convalescents were made up of six males and four females, two of whom were Hispanic. At a median approximately 72 days (range 14 to 241) after dose two, post-vaccine samples were obtained. Median time from COVID diagnosis to post-COVID sampling was approximately 3.5 months (35 to 161).

Treatment here: roughly 11-day PBMC culture with coronavirus spike peptide pools or control peptides (ViraFEST assay). The germline V and J ends were trimmed by 5 bases and 8 bases, with 21 bases remaining between them. The CDR3 contains 15 residues. Germline loops: CDR1 SEHNR, CDR2 FQNEAQ (reference sequence). The Oncomine TCR Beta short-read assay sequenced DNA from cultured CD4+ T cells. TCRdb fed the PCR reads into MiXCR, producing one record per CDR3 protein. The data contain some 25,000 distinct CDR3 sequences, roughly 64% of them singletons. In the case of this clonotype: Its antigen is not identified.

The sequencing input was CD4+ T cells from blood, cultured in vitro. This rearrangement joins TRBV7-9 to TRBJ1-1; no clear D gene. This TCR derives from a human donor who had recovered from COVID-19. DNA for the CDR3: TGTGCCAGCAGCGTCGTTTCCAGCCCCGCTCTAGAAGCTTTCTTT. As protein: CASSVVSSPALEAFF.